The 17 T cell receptor beta chains below were found in one sample sequenced in a study of CD8+ T cells in alopecia areata. Treatment meaning: oral pan-JAK inhibitor, 5-10 mg twice daily. Extraction and reverse transcription of RNA yielded cDNA as the sequencing template. Sequencing used immunoSEQ multiplex PCR; TCRdb keeps in-frame clones, though not all of them. In the table there are hundreds of thousands of clones, about three fifths of which are singletons. The source material was CD4+ T cells sorted from blood, sampled at week 52, from a patient treated with tofacitinib. The source of these receptors is a human donor with alopecia areata.

The chain employs TRBV2 and TRBJ2-7; 8 positions agree with TRBD1. With V trimmed by 8 bases and J by 5 bases, 14 bases remained unmatched. The CDR3 length is 15 residues. Germline V gene sequence: CDR1 SNHLY, CDR2 FYNNEI. Here the CDR3 DNA reads TGTGCCAGCTTATCCCAGGGGGCAGGGATCCACGAGCAGTACTTC. Amino acids: CASLSQGAGIHEQYF. Filled out from reference TRBV2 and TRBJ2-7, the complete variable domain reads EPEVTQTPSHQVTQMGQEVILRCVPISNHLYFYWYRQILGQKVEFLVSFYNNEISEKSEIFDDQFSVERPDGSNFTLKIRSTKLEDSAMYFCASLSQGAGIHEQYFGPGTRLTVT.

In this sample, this clone turned up a few times. This chain links TRBV29-1 with TRBJ2-5; a weak D match, TRBD2 (5 bases). Trimming left V 0 bases short and J 6 bases short, with 23 bases between. The length of the CDR3 is 17 residues. Per the germline V gene, CDR1 is SQVTM and CDR2 is ANQGSEA. As DNA, the CDR3 is TGCAGCGTTGAAGAACGTTGGAGGACGGTTACTGGAAAGACCCAGTACTTC. Translation: CSVEERWRTVTGKTQYF. The variable domain in full, completed from reference TRBV29-1 and TRBJ2-5, reads SAVISQKPSRDICQRGTSLTIQCQVDSQVTMMFWYRQQPGQSLTLIATANQGSEATYESGFVIDKFPISRPNLTFSTLTVSNMSPEDSSIYLCSVEERWRTVTGKTQYFGPGTRLLVL.

This rearrangement joins TRBV25-1 to TRBJ1-2; D unclear. The germline V gene encodes CDR1 MGHDK and CDR2 SYGVNS. The CDR3 is 13 amino acids. Trimming pared 4 bases from V and 0 bases from J, leaving 6 bases between. CDR3 nucleotides: TGTGCCAGCAGTGCGGTTTCTAACTATGGCTACACCTTC. Its protein product is CASSAVSNYGYTF.

The V call is TRBV14, the J call TRBJ2-7; D is uncertain. Trimming stripped 3 bases from V and 5 bases from J, with 5 bases between. Germline assignment: CDR1 SGHDN and CDR2 FVKESK. The CDR3 is 11 residues long. CDR3 residues: CASSQFNEQYF. CDR3 nucleotide sequence: TGTGCCAGCAGCCAGTTCAACGAGCAGTACTTC.

The chain has TRBV5-1 and TRBJ2-3, with TRBD2 as a possible D gene (5 bases). The V and J ends lost 0 bases and 3 bases respectively, with 11 bases between them. This CDR3 region has 15 residues. Germline CDR1 is SGHRS and CDR2 is YFSETQ. The chain's CDR3 is CASSLGDTGTDTQYF. The CDR3 DNA reads TGCGCCAGCAGCTTGGGAGACACGGGGACAGATACGCAGTATTTT.

The chain couples TRBV5-6 to TRBJ2-5, with 10 nucleotides matching TRBD1. The germline V gene has CDR1 SGHDT and CDR2 YYEEEE. J gave up 3 bases and V 2 bases, and 13 bases lay outside the gene matches. CDR3 length: 18 residues. Written as DNA, the CDR3 is TGTGCCAGCAGCTTCCCCAAGGGGGACAGGGGTTTTGAAGAGACCCAGTACTTC. This codes for CASSFPKGDRGFEETQYF.

The gene calls are TRBV5-4 and TRBJ1-2; no clear D. CDR1 SGHNT and CDR2 YYREEE come from the germline V gene (reference sequence). CDR3 length: 16 amino acids. V was pared by 4 bases and J by 4 bases, with 20 bases between. CDR3 residues: CASSADLRAWGYGYTF. The CDR3 DNA reads TGTGCCAGCAGCGCGGATTTGAGGGCGTGGGGCTATGGCTACACCTTC.

The chain joins TRBV6-1 to TRBJ2-3; no clear D. Germline CDR1 MNHNS, CDR2 SASEGT. V was shortened by 6 bases and J by 0 bases, with 10 bases between the two germline ends. The CDR3 runs 14 residues. The CDR3 loop reads CASSNRRSTDTQYF. In DNA form, the CDR3 reads TGTGCCAGCAGCAATAGGAGAAGCACAGATACGCAGTATTTT.

The chain couples TRBV25-1 to TRBJ1-1; D is ambiguous. The germline V gene encodes CDR1 MGHDK and CDR2 SYGVNS. This CDR3 contains 13 residues. V lost 6 bases and J 6 bases, leaving 14 bases between the germline ends. CDR3 in DNA: TGTGCCAGCAGACGAGTTGGAGACGCTGAAGCTTTCTTT. As protein: CASRRVGDAEAFF.

J is TRBJ2-1 and V is TRBV18, with 8 bases that match TRBD1. Trimming removed 4 bases from V and 6 bases from J; junction bases left unmatched: 11. The CDR3 runs to 16 residues. The germline V gene encodes CDR1 KGHSH and CDR2 LQKENI. The CDR3 DNA reads as TGTGCCAGCTCACTTATTCCGACAGGGGCCGGCAATGAGCAGTTCTTC. Protein product: CASSLIPTGAGNEQFF.

The J gene is TRBJ1-6, the V gene TRBV6-5; D remains ambiguous. Trimming left V 0 bases short and J 9 bases short, with 3 bases between. This CDR3 has 12 amino acids. The germline V gene encodes CDR1 MNHEY and CDR2 SVGAGI. CDR3 sequence: CASSYSGSPLHF. In DNA form, the CDR3 reads TGTGCCAGCAGTTACTCCGGTTCACCCCTCCACTTT.

This chain joins TRBV7-9 and TRBJ2-5; a weak D match, TRBD2 (5 bases). Germline V gene data show CDR1 as SEHNR and CDR2 as FQNEAQ (reference sequence). The CDR3 contains 12 residues. V shed 6 bases and J shed 1 base, with 6 bases lying between them. CDR3 in DNA: TGTGCCAGCAGGGCGGGCCAAGAGACCCAGTACTTC. Protein product: CASRAGQETQYF.

CDR3 sequence: CASSYSPGTEAFF. The CDR3 coding sequence is TGTGCCAGCAGTTACTCCCCCGGCACTGAAGCTTTCTTT. The chain joins TRBV6-6 to TRBJ1-1; D call uncertain. There are 13 residues in the CDR3. The germline CDR1 and CDR2 sequences are MNHNY and SVGAGI (reference sequence). Trimming cost V 0 bases and J 4 bases, with 6 bases left between them.

The genes are TRBV7-3 and TRBJ1-1; D is perhaps TRBD1 (5 bases). Germline values: CDR1 SGHTA, CDR2 FQGTGA. V was clipped by 2 bases and J by 5 bases, with 18 bases between them. The CDR3 has 16 residues. The CDR3, as DNA: TGTGCCAGCAGCTTACCAGCCGGAGGGGTGCGGACTGAAGCTTTCTTT. The encoded protein is CASSLPAGGVRTEAFF.

J is TRBJ2-5 and V is TRBV4-1, with D perhaps being TRBD1 or TRBD2 (6 bases each). Germline V gives CDR1 MGHRA, CDR2 YSYEKL. CDR3 size: 17 residues. Between the trimmed V and J ends, which lost 4 bases and 5 bases, there was a span of 23 bases. The CDR3 region has the DNA TGCGCCAGCAGCCCAGCCGCCAAGGGGGGAATAAGGGAGACCCAGTACTTC. Translated, it gives CASSPAAKGGIRETQYF.

The gene calls are TRBV27 and TRBJ2-3; no reliable D call. In germline, CDR1 is MNHEY, CDR2 SMNVEV (reference sequence). The CDR3 runs to 15 residues. V was shortened by 3 bases and J by 0 bases, with 10 bases between the two germline ends. CDR3 in DNA: TGTGCCAGCAGTTTTCGGGTTACTAGCACAGATACGCAGTATTTT. The encoded protein is CASSFRVTSTDTQYF.

This clone was detected once. The V and J genes are TRBV2 and TRBJ1-2, with unresolved D. The CDR3 spans 11 residues. CDR1 is SNHLY, CDR2 FYNNEI, per germline. V lost 4 bases, J lost 5 bases, and 5 bases lay in between. Written as DNA, the CDR3 is TGTGCCAGCAGTGTCGAATATGGCTACACCTTC. Translation gives CASSVEYGYTF.